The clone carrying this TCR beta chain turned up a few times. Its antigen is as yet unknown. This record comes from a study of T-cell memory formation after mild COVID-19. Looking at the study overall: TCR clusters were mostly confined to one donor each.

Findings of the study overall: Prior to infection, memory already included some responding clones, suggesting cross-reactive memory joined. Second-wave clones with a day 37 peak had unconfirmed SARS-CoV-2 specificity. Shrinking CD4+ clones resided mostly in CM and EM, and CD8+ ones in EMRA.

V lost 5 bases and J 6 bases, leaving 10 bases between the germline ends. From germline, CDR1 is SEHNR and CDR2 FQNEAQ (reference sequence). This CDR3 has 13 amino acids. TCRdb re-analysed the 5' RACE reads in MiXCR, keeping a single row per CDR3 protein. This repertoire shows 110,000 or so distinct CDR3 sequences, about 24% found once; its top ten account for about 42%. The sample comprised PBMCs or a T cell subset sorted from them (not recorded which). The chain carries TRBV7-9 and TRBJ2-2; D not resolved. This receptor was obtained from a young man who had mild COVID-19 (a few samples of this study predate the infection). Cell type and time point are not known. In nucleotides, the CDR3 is TGTGCCAGCAGCACCGCAGCCTCCGGGGAGCTGTTTTTT. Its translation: CASSTAASGELFF.